This TCR beta chain emerged from a study of T cells after yellow fever vaccination. Study-wide findings and caveats: The appearance of a small share of clonotypes in both CD4 and CD8 compartments was observed.

V was trimmed by 2 bases and J by 8 bases, leaving 7 bases between them. The CDR3 spans 12 residues. Conversion of TCR transcripts into cDNA relied on 5'RACE template switching, which added a universal primer site and UMIs. One entry per CDR3 protein results from TCRdb running MiXCR on the 5' RACE reads. Of about 400,000 distinct CDR3 sequences listed, about 6% are singletons. This clonotype has only a few counts. Its antigen remains unidentified. The J gene is TRBJ2-1, the V gene TRBV12-3 or TRBV12-4; TRBD2 might be the D (5 bases). This clonotype originated in a young man who received the YFV17D yellow fever vaccine. Sample: PBMCs, taken 5 days after the yellow fever booster vaccination. The CDR3 DNA reads TGTGCCAGCAGTTTAAGGCGGGATGAGCAGTTCTTC. Translating gives CASSLRRDEQFF.